This T cell receptor (beta chain) is from a study of spatial heterogeneity in lung cancer (dated by TCRdb to the late 2010s). Concerning the study at large: Donors were around 71 patients with early-stage, untreated non-small cell lung cancer from the lung TRACERx cohort. Follow-up PBMC samples were sequenced whenever available, with a median time to follow-up of 2 to 3 years after resection. Beta-chain transcripts were consistently detected in greater numbers than alpha-chain transcripts, which likely reflected higher beta-chain transcript abundance. In the raw uncorrected reads, each unique combination of TCR and UMI appeared on average more than ten times. In non-small cell lung cancer, the study made a quantitative comparison of TCR alpha and beta repertoires among multiple tumor regions, matched nontumor lung and blood. The study linked features of the TCR repertoire to counts of nonsynonymous mutations, which were determined by whole-exome sequencing of tumor tissue. Both alpha and beta chains were TCR-sequenced in hundreds of tumor regions, around 65 matched nontumor lung samples and roughly 50 PBMC samples obtained at surgery.

The time point label on this specimen signifies: blood at routine non-recurrence follow-up after resection. For TCR sequencing, whole RNA was extracted from tumor and nontumor lung tissue, or from cryopreserved PBMC samples, and no cell sorting was done. Only patients for whom sufficient RNA was available from at least two tumor regions were selected for TCR sequencing. Taken from the germline V gene (reference sequence), the CDR1 and CDR2 loops are SEHNR and FQNEAQ. The CDR3, cysteine through phenylalanine, is 15 amino acids long. The retained sequence is limited to the CDR3, 45 bases, with the frame set at the first base. V loses 4 bases at its end and J loses 5 bases; junction bases beyond the gene matches: 5. Libraries were constructed by 5' RACE. Instrument used: NextSeq 500. To allow correction of PCR and sequencing errors, the TCR library protocol tagged every TCR cDNA molecule with a unique molecular identifier. Per the authors' processing: Decombinator tools were used for TCR identification, UMI-based error correction and CDR3 extraction. TCRs above a frequency of 2 per 1,000, corresponding to the top 1% of the tumor frequency distribution, were defined as expanded. Each repertoire was subsampled 100 times to 5,000 TCRs, after which Renyi diversity was computed with the R vegan package. To build CDR3 similarity networks, amino acid triplet string-kernel similarity was used, and CDR3s were connected when their pairwise similarity was above 0.82. The public reads were quality trimmed at Q25 with fastp and then assembled into clones with MiXCR by TCRdb, keeping productive beta chains. Every CDR3 protein is listed once, alongside the most common genes and DNA of its rows. The V and J calls, along with clone size, are taken from TCRdb and not from the paper's own processing. For this sample the table gives 100,000 to 120,000 distinct CDR3 sequences, of which approximately 10% were detected only once. Roughly a quarter of the sample belongs to the ten largest clones.

The table lists this clonotype with a few counts. Its binding antigen is unknown. Per-base qualities were not stored, and no clone one base away is much larger. Results and caveats for the whole study, not just this receptor: Ubiquitous expanded tumor TCRs were detected in blood more often at tumor resection than at routine follow-up. Additional single-cell paired TCR alpha and beta sequencing was considered necessary to confirm, at a functional level, the hypothesis that regional TCRs recognize regional mutations. Only about 15 patients were included in comparisons of baseline and follow-up blood repertoires.

Sample: PBMCs, taken at follow-up. The sequence was obtained from a female donor with early-stage non-small cell lung cancer. The chain was built from TRBV7-9 and TRBJ2-4; TRBD1 agrees with 10 junctional bases. The CDR3 sequence is CASSSRTGGENIQYF. The DNA sequence follows: TGTGCCAGCAGCTCCCGGACAGGGGGGGAAAACATTCAGTACTTC.